A selection of T cell receptor beta chains follows, all from one sample in a study of blood T cell repertoires in COVID-19. Produced via immunoSEQ multiplex PCR; TCRdb's table is partial and in-frame only. The repertoire holds about 73,000 clones, with over 80% as singletons. The sequenced sample was peripheral blood. These TCRs come from a man of 80 years or more with active or convalescent COVID-19. The CDR3 runs from the conserved cysteine through the conserved F or W. The D gene is left open where the match is weak. Only some rows state a clone size, as once, few, many or a class for expanded clones.

J,D,size,V,CDR3,DNA
TRBJ2-3,TRBD1,-,TRBV3-1/TRBV3-2,CASSRITGGVFPDTQYF,TGTGCCAGCAGCCGGATTACAGGGGGCGTTTTTCCAGATACGCAGTATTTT
TRBJ2-5,-,-,TRBV28,CASSLSGKETQYF,TGTGCCAGCAGTTTATCGGGAAAAGAGACCCAGTACTTC
TRBJ2-2,TRBD2,-,TRBV19,CASSIWTSGRTGELFF,TGTGCCAGTAGTATTTGGACTAGCGGGAGAACCGGGGAGCTGTTTTTT
TRBJ1-4,TRBD1,once,TRBV6-6,CASTVGTEQKLFF,TGTGCCAGCACCGTAGGGACAGAGCAAAAACTGTTTTTT
TRBJ2-1,TRBD2,-,TRBV7-9,CASSFLSGRVNEQFF,TGTGCCAGCAGCTTTTTATCGGGGAGGGTTAATGAGCAGTTCTTC
TRBJ2-2,-,-,TRBV11-2,CASQWQGGPGELFF,TGTGCCAGCCAATGGCAGGGAGGCCCCGGGGAGCTGTTTTTT
TRBJ2-5,-,-,TRBV5-1,CASSLITVEETQYF,TGCGCCAGCAGCTTGATTACAGTCGAAGAGACCCAGTACTTC
TRBJ1-1,-,once,TRBV2,CASHGGRGRNTEAFF,TGTGCCAGCCACGGAGGCAGGGGAAGGAACACTGAAGCTTTCTTT
TRBJ2-5,TRBD2,-,TRBV27,CASSLWRGAGETQYF,TGTGCCAGCAGTTTATGGCGGGGGGCGGGAGAGACCCAGTACTTC
TRBJ2-2,-,once,TRBV3-1/TRBV3-2,CASTRAGTNTGELFF,TGTGCCAGCACCCGGGCGGGAACGAACACCGGGGAGCTGTTTTTT
TRBJ2-3,TRBD2,-,TRBV10-2,CASRDIMGGRADTQYF,TGCGCCAGCAGGGATATAATGGGCGGGAGGGCAGATACGCAGTATTTT
TRBJ2-2,TRBD1,-,TRBV11-2,CASATIRTGGGELFF,TGTGCCAGCGCCACTATCAGGACAGGGGGCGGGGAGCTGTTTTTT
TRBJ1-1,TRBD1,once,TRBV15,CATSRARGDGAFF,TGTGCCACCAGCAGAGCCAGGGGGGATGGGGCTTTCTTT
TRBJ2-5,TRBD2,-,TRBV9,CASSTSGRSETQYF,TGTGCCAGCAGCACTAGCGGGAGATCAGAGACCCAGTACTTC
TRBJ1-5,-,-,TRBV12-5,CASAPPGGNQPQHF,TGTGCTAGTGCCCCGCCGGGGGGCAATCAGCCCCAGCATTTT
TRBJ1-5,-,few,TRBV2,CASSDSGDQPQHF,TGTGCCAGCAGTGATTCGGGGGATCAGCCCCAGCATTTT
TRBJ2-1,TRBD2,-,TRBV5-6,CASSLEGSGRSYNEQFF,TGTGCCAGCAGCTTGGAAGGCAGCGGGAGGTCCTACAATGAGCAGTTCTTC
TRBJ2-1,TRBD2,few,TRBV7-2,CASSPPGLVYEQFF,TGTGCCAGCAGCCCACCGGGACTAGTCTATGAGCAGTTCTTC
TRBJ1-1,TRBD1,-,TRBV11-3,CASSLTQGGEAFF,TGTGCCAGCAGCTTAACGCAGGGGGGTGAAGCTTTCTTT
TRBJ1-5,TRBD1,-,TRBV19,CASSTPGQGLNQPQHF,TGTGCCAGTAGTACCCCCGGACAGGGGCTCAATCAGCCCCAGCATTTT
TRBJ1-5,-,-,TRBV12-1,CASSILHLGHRGQPQHF,TGTGCCAGCAGCATCCTGCACCTGGGACACCGGGGACAGCCCCAGCATTTT
TRBJ1-5,TRBD1,-,TRBV2,CASRMGRGLSNQPQHF,TGTGCCAGCAGGATGGGCAGGGGGTTAAGCAATCAGCCCCAGCATTTT
TRBJ2-7,-,few,TRBV12-3/TRBV12-4,CASSLRGGEQYF,TGTGCCAGCAGTTTAAGGGGAGGCGAGCAGTACTTC
TRBJ2-7,TRBD1,-,TRBV2,CASRGDRVGYEQYF,TGTGCCAGCAGAGGGGACAGGGTTGGGTACGAGCAGTACTTC
TRBJ2-7,-,-,TRBV5-1,CASSNDGAYEQYF,TGCGCCAGCAGCAACGACGGAGCCTACGAGCAGTACTTC
TRBJ2-5,-,-,TRBV5-1,CASSLGGRGVETQYF,TGCGCCAGCAGCTTGGGTGGCAGGGGGGTGGAGACCCAGTACTTC
TRBJ1-2,-,-,TRBV18,CASSQDRSNYGYTF,TGTGCCAGCTCACAAGACAGATCTAACTATGGCTACACCTTC
TRBJ2-1,-,-,TRBV4-3,CASSQVVGHRSYNEQFF,TGCGCCAGCAGCCAAGTTGTAGGACACCGCTCCTACAATGAGCAGTTCTTC
TRBJ1-2,TRBD1,-,TRBV2,CASSEGDSRLRGYTF,TGTGCCAGCAGTGAAGGGGACAGCCGATTGCGGGGCTACACCTTC
TRBJ2-5,-,-,TRBV29-1,CSVEVRETQYF,TGCAGCGTTGAGGTCCGGGAGACCCAGTACTTC
TRBJ2-7,-,-,TRBV6-5,CASSYSRFTRDGEQYF,TGTGCCAGCAGTTACTCGAGATTCACCCGGGATGGGGAGCAGTACTTC
TRBJ2-5,-,-,TRBV19,CAASFTASETQYF,TGTGCCGCGTCATTTACGGCTAGTGAGACCCAGTACTTC
TRBJ2-7,TRBD2,-,TRBV30,CAWGGTSGYEQYF,TGTGCCTGGGGAGGGACTAGTGGTTACGAGCAGTACTTC
TRBJ2-5,TRBD1,-,TRBV2,CASSGGQGETQYF,TGTGCCAGCAGTGGTGGACAGGGGGAGACCCAGTACTTC
TRBJ2-5,TRBD1,-,TRBV27,CASSEQQGAETQYF,TGTGCCAGCAGTGAACAACAGGGGGCAGAGACCCAGTACTTC
TRBJ1-6,-,-,TRBV10-3,CAISESGRTNNSPLHF,TGTGCCATCAGTGAGTCGGGCAGGACTAATAATTCACCCCTCCACTTT
TRBJ2-5,-,once,TRBV15,CATSSFSGRGQETQYF,TGTGCCACCAGCAGTTTTTCGGGGAGAGGTCAAGAGACCCAGTACTTC
TRBJ1-5,-,once,TRBV30,CAWSADSNQPQHF,TGTGCCTGGAGTGCAGATAGCAATCAGCCCCAGCATTTT
TRBJ2-1,-,-,TRBV5-1,CASSLESGNEQFF,TGCGCCAGCAGCTTGGAGTCAGGGAATGAGCAGTTCTTC
TRBJ1-2,-,few,TRBV2,CASRPEYGYTF,TGTGCCAGCAGGCCCGAGTATGGCTACACCTTC
TRBJ2-6,-,-,TRBV4-2,CASSQVGGPGANVLTF,TGTGCCAGCAGCCAAGTGGGGGGGCCTGGGGCCAACGTCCTGACTTTC
TRBJ1-2,-,-,TRBV5-8,CASTYRPNYGYTF,TGTGCCAGCACCTACAGGCCGAACTATGGCTACACCTTC
TRBJ1-2,-,once,TRBV30,CAWSGQYNYGYTF,TGTGCCTGGAGTGGACAGTATAACTATGGCTACACCTTC